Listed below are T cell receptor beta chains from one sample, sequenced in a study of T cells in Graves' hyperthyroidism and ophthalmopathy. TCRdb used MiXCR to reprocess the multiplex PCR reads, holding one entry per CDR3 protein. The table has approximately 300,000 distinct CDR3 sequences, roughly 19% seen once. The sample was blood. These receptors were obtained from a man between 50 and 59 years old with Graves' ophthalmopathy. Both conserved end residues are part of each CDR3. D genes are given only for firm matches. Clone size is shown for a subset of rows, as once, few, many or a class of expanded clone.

cdr3_aa: CASSYPGEKLFF; cdr3_nt: TGTGCCAGCAGCTACCCCGGAGAAAAACTGTTTTTT; j_call: TRBJ1-4; v_call: TRBV11-1; d_call: .; clone_size: few; cdr3_length: 12
cdr3_aa: CSASGDSFYEQYF; cdr3_nt: TGCAGTGCTAGTGGAGACTCCTTCTACGAGCAGTACTTC; j_call: TRBJ2-7; v_call: TRBV20-1; d_call: .; clone_size: .; cdr3_length: 13
cdr3_aa: CASSLWGANQPQHF; cdr3_nt: TGTGCCAGCAGTTTATGGGGTGCTAATCAGCCCCAGCATTTT; j_call: TRBJ1-5; v_call: TRBV27; d_call: .; clone_size: .; cdr3_length: 14
cdr3_aa: CASSLPYEQYF; cdr3_nt: TGTGCCAGCAGTCTTCCGTACGAGCAGTACTTC; j_call: TRBJ2-7; v_call: TRBV28; d_call: .; clone_size: .; cdr3_length: 11
cdr3_aa: CASSSGSTNEKLFF; cdr3_nt: TGTGCCAGCAGCTCAGGGTCAACTAATGAAAAACTGTTTTTT; j_call: TRBJ1-4; v_call: TRBV12-3/TRBV12-4; d_call: .; clone_size: .; cdr3_length: 14
cdr3_aa: CAISVETGLDGYTF; cdr3_nt: TGTGCCATCAGTGTCGAGACAGGACTCGATGGCTACACCTTC; j_call: TRBJ1-2; v_call: TRBV10-3; d_call: .; clone_size: many; cdr3_length: 14
cdr3_aa: CASSGTSGKNIQYF; cdr3_nt: TGTGCCAGCAGCGGGACTAGCGGCAAAAACATTCAGTACTTC; j_call: TRBJ2-4; v_call: TRBV9; d_call: TRBD2; clone_size: once; cdr3_length: 14
cdr3_aa: CASSLAPSPNNEQFF; cdr3_nt: TGTGCCAGCAGCTTAGCCCCCAGCCCCAACAATGAGCAGTTCTTC; j_call: TRBJ2-1; v_call: TRBV7-2; d_call: .; clone_size: many; cdr3_length: 15
cdr3_aa: CASSQDIAGSGNTIYF; cdr3_nt: TGTGCCAGCAGCCAAGACATAGCGGGATCTGGAAACACCATATATTTT; j_call: TRBJ1-3; v_call: TRBV3-1; d_call: .; clone_size: .; cdr3_length: 16
cdr3_aa: CASSLKGGVNTEAFF; cdr3_nt: TGTGCCAGCAGCTTGAAGGGCGGAGTGAACACTGAAGCTTTCTTT; j_call: TRBJ1-1; v_call: TRBV5-6; d_call: .; clone_size: many; cdr3_length: 15
cdr3_aa: CASSQVAPRNTGELFF; cdr3_nt: TGTGCCAGCAGCCAAGTGGCTCCCAGGAACACCGGGGAGCTGTTTTTT; j_call: TRBJ2-2; v_call: TRBV3-1; d_call: .; clone_size: many; cdr3_length: 16
cdr3_aa: CASSLVRWGWASNQPQHF; cdr3_nt: TGTGCCAGCAGCTTAGTAAGGTGGGGGTGGGCGAGCAATCAGCCCCAGCATTTT; j_call: TRBJ1-5; v_call: TRBV7-8; d_call: .; clone_size: .; cdr3_length: 18
cdr3_aa: CASSLTRTVRGYTF; cdr3_nt: TGTGCCAGCAGCCTCACCCGGACCGTTCGTGGCTACACCTTC; j_call: TRBJ1-2; v_call: TRBV11-1; d_call: .; clone_size: once; cdr3_length: 14
cdr3_aa: CASSPSGTGEQFF; cdr3_nt: TGTGCCAGCAGCCCCTCCGGGACAGGGGAGCAGTTCTTC; j_call: TRBJ2-1; v_call: TRBV28; d_call: TRBD1; clone_size: .; cdr3_length: 13
cdr3_aa: CASSHRELSDSPLHF; cdr3_nt: TGTGCCAGCAGTCACAGGGAACTTTCAGATTCACCCCTCCACTTT; j_call: TRBJ1-6; v_call: TRBV2; d_call: .; clone_size: many; cdr3_length: 15
cdr3_aa: CASSLVGLGSTDTQYF; cdr3_nt: TGTGCCAGCAGCTTAGTTGGACTAGGAAGCACAGATACGCAGTATTTT; j_call: TRBJ2-3; v_call: TRBV11-2; d_call: TRBD2; clone_size: many; cdr3_length: 16
cdr3_aa: CASRFNSGSSYEQYF; cdr3_nt: TGCGCCAGCAGATTCAATAGCGGGAGCTCCTACGAGCAGTACTTC; j_call: TRBJ2-7; v_call: TRBV5-1; d_call: TRBD2; clone_size: many; cdr3_length: 15
cdr3_aa: CSARPDAASKLFF; cdr3_nt: TGCAGTGCTAGACCGGACGCAGCATCAAAACTGTTTTTT; j_call: TRBJ1-4; v_call: TRBV20-1; d_call: .; clone_size: many; cdr3_length: 13
cdr3_aa: CASSRGQGVNSPLHF; cdr3_nt: TGTGCCAGCAGTCGAGGACAGGGCGTTAATTCACCCCTCCACTTT; j_call: TRBJ1-6; v_call: TRBV7-9; d_call: TRBD1; clone_size: .; cdr3_length: 15
cdr3_aa: CSAKLLMGSSYEQYF; cdr3_nt: TGCAGTGCTAAGCTTTTGATGGGCAGCTCCTACGAGCAGTACTTC; j_call: TRBJ2-7; v_call: TRBV20-1; d_call: .; clone_size: few; cdr3_length: 15
cdr3_aa: CSVKPGTQSYNEQFF; cdr3_nt: TGCAGCGTGAAACCCGGGACACAGAGTTACAATGAGCAGTTCTTC; j_call: TRBJ2-1; v_call: TRBV29-1; d_call: .; clone_size: .; cdr3_length: 15
cdr3_aa: CAWSRTRGYTEAFF; cdr3_nt: TGTGCCTGGAGTCGGACTAGGGGGTACACTGAAGCTTTCTTT; j_call: TRBJ1-1; v_call: TRBV30; d_call: .; clone_size: many; cdr3_length: 14
cdr3_aa: CAGRLAPGNQQYF; cdr3_nt: TGTGCCGGCAGACTAGCCCCAGGCAATCAGCAGTACTTC; j_call: TRBJ2-7; v_call: TRBV2; d_call: TRBD2; clone_size: many; cdr3_length: 13
cdr3_aa: CASSYGGRADEQYF; cdr3_nt: TGTGCCAGCAGTTACGGCGGGAGGGCGGACGAGCAGTACTTC; j_call: TRBJ2-7; v_call: TRBV6-5; d_call: TRBD2; clone_size: .; cdr3_length: 14
cdr3_aa: CASSMGLAGLSYNEQFF; cdr3_nt: TGTGCCAGTAGTATGGGACTAGCGGGCCTTTCCTACAATGAGCAGTTCTTC; j_call: TRBJ2-1; v_call: TRBV19; d_call: TRBD2; clone_size: .; cdr3_length: 17
cdr3_aa: CASSQDRVGGGQDEQYF; cdr3_nt: TGTGCCAGCAGCCAAGACAGGGTGGGAGGGGGCCAGGACGAGCAGTACTTC; j_call: TRBJ2-7; v_call: TRBV3-1; d_call: .; clone_size: few; cdr3_length: 17
cdr3_aa: CASSEDGLPIYNEQFF; cdr3_nt: TGTGCCAGCAGCGAGGACGGACTACCAATCTACAATGAGCAGTTCTTC; j_call: TRBJ2-1; v_call: TRBV9; d_call: .; clone_size: few; cdr3_length: 16